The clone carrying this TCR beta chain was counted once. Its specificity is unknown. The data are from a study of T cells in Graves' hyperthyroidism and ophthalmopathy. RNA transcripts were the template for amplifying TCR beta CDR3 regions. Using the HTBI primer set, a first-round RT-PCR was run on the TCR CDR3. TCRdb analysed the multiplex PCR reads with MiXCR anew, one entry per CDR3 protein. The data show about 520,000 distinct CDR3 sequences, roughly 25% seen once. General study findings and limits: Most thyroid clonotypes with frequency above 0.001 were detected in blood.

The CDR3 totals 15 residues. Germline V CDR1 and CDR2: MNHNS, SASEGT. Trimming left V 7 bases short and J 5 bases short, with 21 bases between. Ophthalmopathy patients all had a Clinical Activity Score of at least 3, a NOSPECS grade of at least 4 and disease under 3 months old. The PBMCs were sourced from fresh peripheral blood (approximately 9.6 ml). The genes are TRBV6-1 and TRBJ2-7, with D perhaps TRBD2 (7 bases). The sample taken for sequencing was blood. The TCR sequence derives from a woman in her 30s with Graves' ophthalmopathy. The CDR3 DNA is TGTGCCAGCACCAAAGGGGGGGCAGGTGGAAACGAGCAGTACTTC. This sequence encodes CASTKGGAGGNEQYF.